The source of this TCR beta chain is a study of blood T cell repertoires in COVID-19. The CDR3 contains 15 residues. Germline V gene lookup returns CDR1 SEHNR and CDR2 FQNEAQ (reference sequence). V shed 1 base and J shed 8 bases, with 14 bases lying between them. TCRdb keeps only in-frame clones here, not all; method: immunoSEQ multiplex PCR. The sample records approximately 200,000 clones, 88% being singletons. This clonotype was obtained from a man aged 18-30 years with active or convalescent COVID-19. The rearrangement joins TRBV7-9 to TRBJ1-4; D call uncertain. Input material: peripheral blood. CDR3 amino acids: CASSLGLGGREKLFF. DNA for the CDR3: TGTGCCAGCAGCTTAGGTCTGGGCGGGAGAGAAAAACTGTTTTTT.